The next 20 T cell receptor beta chains were all read from a single sample in a study of cytomegalovirus exposure and HLA in healthy donors. The PCR made use of 60 Vbeta and 13 Jbeta primers. Only in-frame clones appear in the TCRdb table, and some are missing; sequencing was by immunoSEQ multiplex PCR. The data contain 60,000 to 85,000 clones, 75% to 85% of them singletons. Source material: PBMCs. The receptors were sampled from a man aged 65-85 years in good health and CMV-seropositive.

The chain uses TRBV5-1 and TRBJ2-3; a weak D match, TRBD2 (7 bases). The CDR3 has 17 amino acids. Germline V gene sequence: CDR1 SGHRS, CDR2 YFSETQ. V lost 0 bases and J 0 bases, leaving 14 bases between the germline ends. The CDR3 coding sequence is TGCGCCAGCAGCTTGGCCGGGGGGCGGTCTAGCACAGATACGCAGTATTTT. Translated: CASSLAGGRSSTDTQYF.

The CDR3 loop is CSAIRSHEQYF. The CDR3 DNA reads TGCAGTGCTATCAGGTCCCACGAGCAGTACTTC. The chain combines TRBV20-1 with TRBJ2-7; D not resolved. The germline CDR1 and CDR2 sequences are DFQATT and SNEGSKA (reference sequence). Trimming removed 4 bases from V and 5 bases from J, with 9 bases in between. CDR3 length equals 11 residues.

The chain links TRBV9 to TRBJ1-2, with a tentative D call TRBD1 (6 bases). V was shortened by 5 bases and J by 4 bases, with 12 bases between the two germline ends. The CDR3 extends over 13 amino acids. Per the germline V gene, CDR1 is SGDLS and CDR2 is YYNGEE. The CDR3 here is CASSGTNFYGYTF. CDR3 nucleotides: TGTGCCAGCAGTGGGACAAACTTCTATGGCTACACCTTC.

This clone is a singleton in its sample. V and J are TRBV19 and TRBJ1-6; D uncertain. CDR1 and CDR2 from the germline V gene are LNHDA and SQIVND (reference sequence). V was cut by 5 bases and J by 7 bases, with 6 bases left in between. This CDR3 comprises 12 residues. The CDR3 nucleotides are TGTGCCAGTAGTGCGGGGAATTCACCCCTCCACTTT. Translating it yields CASSAGNSPLHF.

This clone appeared a single time. The chain recombines TRBV5-1 with TRBJ2-5, with a weak D call TRBD2 (5 bases). V was cut by 1 base and J by 11 bases, with 15 bases left in between. Per germline, CDR1 SGHRS and CDR2 YFSETQ. The CDR3 contains 13 residues. The chain's CDR3 is CASSLRSDGEQYF. The DNA of the CDR3 is TGCGCCAGCAGCTTGCGTTCTGACGGGGAGCAGTACTTC.

The CDR3 nucleotides read TGTGCCAGTAGATACAGGGGAAACTATGGCTACACCTTC. It translates to CASRYRGNYGYTF. The chain has TRBV19 and TRBJ1-2, with 7 bases identical to TRBD1. Germline V gene sequence: CDR1 LNHDA, CDR2 SQIVND (reference sequence). Trimming cost V 6 bases and J 2 bases; bases outside gene matches: 3. CDR3 length: 13 amino acids.

This chain connects TRBV2 to TRBJ2-7; 8 bases align to TRBD1. The CDR3 sequence is 13 residues long. Per the germline V gene, CDR1 is SNHLY and CDR2 is FYNNEI. Trimming removed 8 bases from V and 2 bases from J; junction bases left unmatched: 5. The CDR3 region is CASGGTGTYEQYF. DNA for the CDR3: TGTGCCAGCGGCGGGACAGGAACCTACGAGCAGTACTTC. Variable domain in full (rest from reference TRBV2 and TRBJ2-7): EPEVTQTPSHQVTQMGQEVILRCVPISNHLYFYWYRQILGQKVEFLVSFYNNEISEKSEIFDDQFSVERPDGSNFTLKIRSTKLEDSAMYFCASGGTGTYEQYFGPGTRLTVT.

The chain combines TRBV5-6 with TRBJ1-5, with TRBD1 as a possible D gene (6 bases). The CDR3 totals 12 residues. V lost 5 bases and J 7 bases, leaving 10 bases between the germline ends. The V gene's germline CDR1 is SGHDT and CDR2 YYEEEE. The CDR3 loop is CASSPRGQPQHF. The CDR3 DNA reads TGTGCCAGCAGTCCCAGGGGACAGCCCCAGCATTTT.

The chain employs TRBV6-5 and TRBJ2-7; D call uncertain. Trimming took off 0 bases at V and 7 bases at J, with 7 bases between the two ends. The CDR3 spans 12 residues. Looked up from germline, CDR1 is MNHEY and CDR2 is SVGAGI. Here the CDR3 reads CASSYSGWEQYF. The DNA of the CDR3 is TGTGCCAGCAGTTACTCCGGGTGGGAGCAGTACTTC.

As concerns this clone: Other DNA sequences from this sample encode an identical CDR3 as well. The V and J genes are TRBV7-2 and TRBJ1-5; 7 bases fit TRBD1. This CDR3 region has 13 residues. V shed 5 bases, J shed 7 bases, and the junction held 5 bases outside the gene matches. The germline V gene has CDR1 SGHTA and CDR2 FQGNSA. CDR3 residues: CASSVQGHQPQHF. Here the CDR3 DNA reads TGTGCCAGCAGCGTACAGGGGCACCAGCCCCAGCATTTT.

This clone was counted a few times. The chain has TRBV5-4 and TRBJ1-6; maybe TRBD1 (5 bases). The CDR3 is made up of 14 amino acids. Deletions cut 1 base from V and 5 bases from J, with 7 bases between. Germline assignment: CDR1 SGHNT and CDR2 YYREEE (reference sequence). The chain's CDR3 is CASSLNRNNSPLHF. CDR3 DNA sequence: TGTGCCAGCAGCTTGAACAGGAATAATTCACCCCTCCACTTT. Based on the CDR3 plus reference TRBV5-4 and TRBJ1-6, the full variable domain is ETGVTQSPTHLIKTRGQQVTLRCSSQSGHNTVSWYQQALGQGPQFIFQYYREEENGRGNFPPRFSGLQFPNYSSELNVNALELDDSALYLCASSLNRNNSPLHFGNGTRLTVT.

The chain couples TRBV29-1 to TRBJ2-5; 12 bases are a match to TRBD1. The V gene end was trimmed by 6 bases and the J gene end by 1 base; junction bases not matched to a gene: 12. CDR1 SQVTM and CDR2 ANQGSEA come from the germline V gene. The length of the CDR3 is 17 residues. The CDR3 reads CSVAGQGAGAPQETQYF. DNA for the CDR3: TGCAGCGTCGCGGGACAGGGGGCCGGTGCCCCCCAAGAGACCCAGTACTTC.

In this sample, this clone turned up a few times. The chain joins TRBV6-1 to TRBJ1-1; 8 nucleotides line up with TRBD1. From germline, CDR1 is MNHNS and CDR2 SASEGT. The ends lost 3 bases at V and 5 bases at J; junction bases unmatched: 5. The CDR3 runs to 14 residues. The CDR3 protein is CASSEYRGGTEAFF. The DNA for the CDR3 is TGTGCCAGCAGTGAGTACAGGGGGGGGACTGAAGCTTTCTTT.

The chain uses TRBV6-6 and TRBJ2-5; no clear D. V was trimmed by 4 bases and J by 3 bases, leaving 3 bases between them. Germline V gives CDR1 MNHNY, CDR2 SVGAGI (reference sequence). The CDR3 loop spans 11 amino acids. In nucleotides, the CDR3 is TGTGCCAGCAGTTCCGAAGAGACCCAGTACTTC. The encoded protein is CASSSEETQYF.

This clone was seen a handful of times. V and J are TRBV9 and TRBJ1-4; no clear D. The CDR3 extends over 15 amino acids. Trimming shortened V by 0 bases and J by 0 bases, and 6 bases separated the two germline ends. Per the germline V gene, CDR1 is SGDLS and CDR2 is YYNGEE. As DNA, the CDR3 is TGTGCCAGCAGCGTAGGGCCATCAACTAATGAAAAACTGTTTTTT. Translation: CASSVGPSTNEKLFF.

This clone has more than one count but fewer than ten. This chain joins TRBV2 and TRBJ2-2; no clear D. The V and J ends lost 5 bases and 8 bases respectively, with 9 bases between them. CDR1 and CDR2 from the germline V gene are SNHLY and FYNNEI. The CDR3 is 12 amino acids. In DNA, the CDR3 is TGTGCCAGCAGTCCACAAGAAGGGGAGCTGTTTTTT. Protein product: CASSPQEGELFF. The full variable domain, in which reference TRBV2 and TRBJ2-2 provide the parts outside the CDR3, is EPEVTQTPSHQVTQMGQEVILRCVPISNHLYFYWYRQILGQKVEFLVSFYNNEISEKSEIFDDQFSVERPDGSNFTLKIRSTKLEDSAMYFCASSPQEGELFFGEGSRLTVL.

Concerning this clone itself: The sample contains more than one DNA sequence encoding this CDR3. V usage is TRBV15 and J usage is TRBJ1-1, with 9 bases fitting TRBD1. The CDR3 has 15 residues. Germline V CDR1 and CDR2: LNHNV, YYDKDF (reference sequence). Trimming removed 1 base from V and 2 bases from J; junction bases left unmatched: 2. CDR3 protein: CATSRGGQGNTEAFF. CDR3 nucleotide sequence: TGTGCCACCAGCAGAGGGGGACAGGGAAACACTGAAGCTTTCTTT.

The chain combines TRBV2 with TRBJ1-1; D is unresolved. V lost 5 bases, J lost 2 bases, and 3 bases lay in between. Germline V gives CDR1 SNHLY, CDR2 FYNNEI. The CDR3 spans 11 residues. For the CDR3, the DNA is TGTGCCAGCAGTCAAAACACTGAAGCTTTCTTT. Protein: CASSQNTEAFF.

Here the CDR3 reads CAISFTGTGGDEKLFF. The CDR3 bases are TGTGCCATCAGTTTTACCGGGACAGGGGGCGATGAAAAACTGTTTTTT. The chain couples TRBV10-3 to TRBJ1-4; 12 nucleotides align to TRBD1. The V gene end was trimmed by 5 bases and the J gene end by 6 bases; junction bases not matched to a gene: 7. The CDR3 extends over 16 amino acids. The germline gives CDR1 ENHRY, CDR2 SYGVKD.

The chain combines TRBV2 with TRBJ2-5; no definite D call. With 7 bases removed from V and 2 bases from J, the gap between germline ends came to 8 bases. There are 12 residues in the CDR3. Looked up from germline, CDR1 is SNHLY and CDR2 is FYNNEI. The CDR3 is CASKVDQETQYF. CDR3 DNA: TGTGCCAGCAAAGTAGATCAAGAGACCCAGTACTTC.